The clone carrying this T cell receptor beta chain occurred once. Its antigen is still unknown. From germline, CDR1 is SEHNR and CDR2 FQNEAQ (reference sequence). This CDR3 has 12 residues. With 4 bases removed from V and 7 bases from J, the gap between germline ends came to 10 bases. The data originate from a study of T cell responses to AZD1222 COVID-19 vaccine. Study-level points and caveats: Among vaccine-associated CD4 TCRs, coverage spanned spike, with dominance at 160-218 and 743-854. White British donors predominated, females outnumbered males, and clonal diversity was possibly underestimated. At baseline, just five or six AZD1222 recipients tested seropositive.

TCRdb's table, derived via immunoSEQ multiplex PCR, lists solely in-frame clones and lacks some. This sample has around 140,000 clones, with about 93% found just once. The clonotype was recovered from an adult in good health. The genes are TRBV7-9 and TRBJ1-1; a weak D match, TRBD1 (6 bases). Sequences were derived from peripheral blood, sampled on day 0 of AZD1222 vaccination. This chain's CDR3 is CASSSRQDEAFF. CDR3 nucleotides: TGTGCCAGCAGCTCGAGACAGGATGAAGCTTTCTTT.